In this sample, the clone carrying this TCR beta chain turned up a few times. CDR1 is SGHTA, CDR2 FQGNSA, per germline. The germline V and J ends were trimmed by 1 base and 2 bases, with 15 bases remaining between them. This CDR3 comprises 16 residues. The sample is drawn from a study of response to subunit inactivated influenza vaccine. MiXCR, applied by TCRdb to the RT-PCR reads, yields one record per CDR3 protein. The sample gives roughly 540,000 distinct CDR3 sequences, approximately 22% of which show up once; about 3% is in the top ten. These same records also appear under a second study, on T cells expressing NK-cell markers. From that paper: TCR beta libraries carry UMIs added by 5'RACE template switching. Repertoires of TCR beta were obtained from T cells sorted as CD3+CD56+NKG2C+, CD3+CD56+NKG2C- and CD3+CD56-NKG2C+. For a few donors, these clonotypes were likewise the leading ones in the CD3+CD56-NKG2C+ fraction.

The receptor's source is a man in his fifties who received an inactivated influenza vaccine. The source material was CD4+ T cells sorted from PBMCs, sampled 11 to 12 days after vaccination. This chain joins TRBV7-2 and TRBJ2-7, with D possibly being TRBD2 (7 bases). The CDR3 loop is CASSLGGGGLTYEQYF. The CDR3 DNA sequence: TGTGCCAGCAGCTTAGGGGGCGGGGGCCTCACCTACGAGCAGTACTTC.